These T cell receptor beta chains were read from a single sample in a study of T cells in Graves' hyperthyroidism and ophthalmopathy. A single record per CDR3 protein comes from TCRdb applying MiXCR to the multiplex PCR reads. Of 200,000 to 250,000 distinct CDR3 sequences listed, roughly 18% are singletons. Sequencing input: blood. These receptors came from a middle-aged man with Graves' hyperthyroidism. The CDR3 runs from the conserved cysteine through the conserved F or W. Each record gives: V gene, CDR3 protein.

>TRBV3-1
CASSPQGPTSGANVLTF
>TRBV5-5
CASSLVGQGGGTEAFF
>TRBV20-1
CSAKITGWTGELFF
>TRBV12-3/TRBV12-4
CASSFRQGNQPQHF
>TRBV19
CAINDRDEQYF
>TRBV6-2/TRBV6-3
CASREGLAGVQETQYF
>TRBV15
CATSEDGTEAFF
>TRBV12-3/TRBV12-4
CASSPLESGYEQYF
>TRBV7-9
CASSSPRTSGNNEQFF
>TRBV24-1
CATSDDKGYWSDTQYF
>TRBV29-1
CSAGSGGFFNEQFF
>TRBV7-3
CASSSRDTMNTEAFF
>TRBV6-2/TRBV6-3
CASSSTGWGQPQHF
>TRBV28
CASQEGSYEQYF
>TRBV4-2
CASSQDTDGDEQYF
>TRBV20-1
CSASIPTGAGYNEQFF
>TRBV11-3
CASSLDSGPIYEQYF
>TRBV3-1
CASSQTGGYEQYF
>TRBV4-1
CASSQEPGWAQPQHF
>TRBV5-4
CASSSYQGRAGELFF
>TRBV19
CASRELAGVGNEQFF
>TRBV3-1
CASSQGQGAWNEQFF
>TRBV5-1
CASSLVGGRYGNTIYF
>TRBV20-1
CSAREYIFRDRIIHEQYF